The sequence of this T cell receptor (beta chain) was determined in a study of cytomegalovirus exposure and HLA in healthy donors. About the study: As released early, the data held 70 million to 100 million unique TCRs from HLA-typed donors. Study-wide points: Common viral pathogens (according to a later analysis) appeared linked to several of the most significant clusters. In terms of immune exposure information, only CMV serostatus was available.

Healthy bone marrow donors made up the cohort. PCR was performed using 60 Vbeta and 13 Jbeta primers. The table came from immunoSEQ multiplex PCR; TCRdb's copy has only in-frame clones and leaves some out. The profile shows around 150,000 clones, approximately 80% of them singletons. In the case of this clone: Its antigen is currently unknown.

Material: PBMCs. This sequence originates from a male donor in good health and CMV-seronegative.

The CDR3 DNA reads as TGTGCCAGCAGCTTAGACGGGGGAAACACCGGGGAGCTGTTTTTT. Translated: CASSLDGGNTGELFF. J is TRBJ2-2 and V is TRBV7-2, with TRBD2 as a possible D gene (6 bases). From germline, CDR1 is SGHTA and CDR2 FQGNSA. Trimming removed 1 base from V and 2 bases from J, with 8 bases in between. The CDR3 is 15 residues long.